Listed below are T cell receptor beta chains from one sample, sequenced in a study of T cell repertoires in cytomegalovirus infection. One entry per CDR3 protein results from TCRdb running MiXCR on the reads. The data hold some 700,000 distinct CDR3 sequences, with approximately 40% observed a single time. Sequencing was carried out using PBMCs. Receptors were obtained from a human donor in good health (CMV status not recorded). Some clones in this sample may be carry-over from other donors' samples. Both conserved end residues are part of each CDR3. Some rows have no size entry. The others give once, few or many, or a class for an expanded clone.

v_call,clone_size,j_call,cdr3_aa
TRBV20-1,-,TRBJ2-7,CSARELEGGWYEQYF
TRBV2,-,TRBJ1-2,CARQGDYGYTF
TRBV18,few,TRBJ2-7,CASSPTGEKSEQYF
TRBV3-1,-,TRBJ2-7,CASSQFVSYEQYF
TRBV28,-,TRBJ2-1,CATLAGSSYNEQFF
TRBV14,few,TRBJ2-7,CASSQDGLYEQYF
TRBV7-2,many,TRBJ2-7,CASSPQASSSYEQYF
TRBV6-2/TRBV6-3,-,TRBJ2-7,CASSGNQRWLRDYEQYF
TRBV28,-,TRBJ2-2,CASSLSPAGAPGELFF
TRBV7-6,few,TRBJ2-1,CASSLRRPRQGGDEQFF
TRBV6-1,many,TRBJ2-6,CASSAGDGANVLTF
TRBV15,-,TRBJ2-7,CATSESLAGADEQYF
TRBV9,few,TRBJ1-2,CASSVAQSPKGAYGYTF
TRBV6-5,few,TRBJ1-1,CASSRPGTFGTEAFF
TRBV23-1,once,TRBJ1-5,CASRDSSNQPQHF
TRBV7-8,-,TRBJ1-1,CASSRVRVTEAFF
TRBV5-8,few,TRBJ2-1,CASSTGNRDSYNEQFF
TRBV7-9,few,TRBJ1-1,CASSPTQGWTEAFF
TRBV7-8,-,TRBJ2-5,CASSFSRDKEETQYF
TRBV25-1,-,TRBJ2-7,CASVDGTKDEQYF
TRBV6-1,many,TRBJ1-5,CASSERANQPQHF
TRBV20-1,once,TRBJ2-7,CSVRVPSGPYEQYF
TRBV28,few,TRBJ2-3,CASSLSGGSLSTDTQYF
TRBV28,-,TRBJ1-5,CASTLGGASNQPQHF
TRBV9,-,TRBJ2-2,CASSVGGSGTTGELFF
TRBV4-1,-,TRBJ2-5,CASSQGLQGYETQYF
TRBV5-6,few,TRBJ2-1,CASSFGTGGRRGYNEQFF
TRBV7-9,-,TRBJ2-5,CASSERGVSQETQYF
TRBV20-1,-,TRBJ2-1,CSAHGLDNEQFF
TRBV20-1,few,TRBJ1-5,CSAETWGDQPQHF
TRBV7-9,-,TRBJ2-7,CASSLSVKAFRLDEQYF
TRBV20-1,few,TRBJ2-2,CSARLAGGNTGELFF
TRBV5-6,-,TRBJ1-2,CASSLTGILYGYTF
TRBV7-8,few,TRBJ1-2,CASSLRGQARDYGYTF
TRBV7-3,-,TRBJ2-2,CASSWGSPNTGELFF
TRBV11-2,-,TRBJ2-1,CASSLTTGTSDEQFF
TRBV7-2,many,TRBJ1-2,CASSPGGTGSSYGYTF
TRBV7-6,few,TRBJ1-6,CASSLGNRGSAPLHF
TRBV6-2/TRBV6-3,-,TRBJ1-2,CASSFGGGSAGYTF
TRBV12-3/TRBV12-4,many,TRBJ2-5,CASSLGTGVETQYF
TRBV20-1,-,TRBJ2-1,CSARLRTSDSAEQFF
TRBV27,-,TRBJ1-1,CASSSSGTGGSAEAFF
TRBV19,-,TRBJ2-1,CASTVGEGREQFF
TRBV12-3/TRBV12-4,few,TRBJ2-1,CASRVTREKFF
TRBV9,-,TRBJ2-3,CASQGDPDTQYF